This is a list of T cell receptor beta chains from one sample in a study of T cells in Graves' hyperthyroidism and ophthalmopathy. TCRdb reprocessed the multiplex PCR reads with MiXCR, giving one entry per CDR3 protein. The table records just over 550,000 distinct CDR3 sequences, about 45% of them present only once. Sequencing was carried out using peripheral blood or thyroid tissue (not recorded which). All receptors come from a woman aged 18-35 years with Graves' hyperthyroidism. Each CDR3 is given with its conserved first and last residue. The D gene is left open where the match is weak.

d_gene | j_gene | v_gene | CDR3aa
- | TRBJ1-5 | TRBV2 | CASSDNSNQPQHF
- | TRBJ2-7 | TRBV25-1 | CASGRGPPNDEQYF
TRBD2 | TRBJ2-7 | TRBV2 | CASSPREGLDEQYF
- | TRBJ2-2 | TRBV7-2 | CASSSTNYGTGELFF
- | TRBJ1-1 | TRBV2 | CASSDGSSNSF
- | TRBJ2-5 | TRBV7-9 | CASSFNRGETQYF
- | TRBJ2-6 | TRBV12-3/TRBV12-4 | CASSPGLISGANVLTF
TRBD1 | TRBJ1-1 | TRBV7-9 | CASSLSPGTENTEAFF
- | TRBJ1-2 | TRBV29-1 | CSVEDTVLYGYTF
TRBD2 | TRBJ2-7 | TRBV11-1 | CASSGSGRNYEQYF
- | TRBJ2-7 | TRBV20-1 | CSARTLDIRGLSYEQYF
- | TRBJ1-6 | TRBV7-8 | CASSLAGTPNSPLHF
TRBD1 | TRBJ1-4 | TRBV25-1 | CASSPGQGPTNEKLFF
TRBD1 | TRBJ2-2 | TRBV5-1 | CASSLRTGQPGELFF
TRBD2 | TRBJ2-3 | TRBV7-9 | CASSLAAGADTQYF
- | TRBJ1-6 | TRBV2 | CASSVRRPRSYNSPLHF
TRBD2 | TRBJ2-7 | TRBV7-7 | CASSLVAGDNEQYF
TRBD2 | TRBJ2-5 | TRBV7-9 | CASSFGLAGVFQETQYF
- | TRBJ2-7 | TRBV7-8 | CASRSQGTGAYEQYF
- | TRBJ2-2 | TRBV2 | CASSVVGANTGELFF
TRBD1 | TRBJ2-7 | TRBV7-2 | CASSLLGQGYEQYF
- | TRBJ1-2 | TRBV19 | CASSIGQLYGYTF
- | TRBJ1-3 | TRBV6-6 | CASSPPHRTAGNTIYF
- | TRBJ2-7 | TRBV2 | CASSSLISETYEQYF
- | TRBJ2-7 | TRBV6-1 | CASSELGGDTDEQYF
- | TRBJ1-2 | TRBV6-6 | CASSYSGDEGYGYTF
TRBD2 | TRBJ2-5 | TRBV29-1 | CSVEEAGGEETQYF
- | TRBJ1-3 | TRBV24-1 | CATSTLLSGNTIYF
- | TRBJ1-1 | TRBV13 | CASSEWGTLNTEAFF